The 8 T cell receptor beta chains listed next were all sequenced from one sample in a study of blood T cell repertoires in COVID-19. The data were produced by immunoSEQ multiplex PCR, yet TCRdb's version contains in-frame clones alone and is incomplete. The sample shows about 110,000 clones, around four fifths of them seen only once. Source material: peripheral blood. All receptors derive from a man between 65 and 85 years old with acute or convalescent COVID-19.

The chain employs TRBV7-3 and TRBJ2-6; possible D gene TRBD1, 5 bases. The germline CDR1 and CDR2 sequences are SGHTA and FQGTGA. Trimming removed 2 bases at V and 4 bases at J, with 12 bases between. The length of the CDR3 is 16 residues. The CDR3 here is CASSLAVGPGANVLTF. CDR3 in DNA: TGTGCCAGCAGCTTAGCTGTGGGGCCCGGGGCCAACGTCCTGACTTTC.

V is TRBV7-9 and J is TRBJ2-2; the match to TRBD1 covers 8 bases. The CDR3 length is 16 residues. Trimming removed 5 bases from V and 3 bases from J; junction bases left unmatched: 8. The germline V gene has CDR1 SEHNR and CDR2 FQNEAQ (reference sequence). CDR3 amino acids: CASSRMTGADTGELFF. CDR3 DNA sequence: TGTGCCAGCAGCCGAATGACAGGGGCGGACACCGGGGAGCTGTTTTTT.

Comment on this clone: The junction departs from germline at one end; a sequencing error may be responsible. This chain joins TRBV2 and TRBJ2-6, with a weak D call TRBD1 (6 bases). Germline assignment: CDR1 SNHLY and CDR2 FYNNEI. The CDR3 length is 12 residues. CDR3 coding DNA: TGTGCCAGCGGGATTACAGGGATGTCCGGAAGTTTC. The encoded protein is CASGITGMSGSF.

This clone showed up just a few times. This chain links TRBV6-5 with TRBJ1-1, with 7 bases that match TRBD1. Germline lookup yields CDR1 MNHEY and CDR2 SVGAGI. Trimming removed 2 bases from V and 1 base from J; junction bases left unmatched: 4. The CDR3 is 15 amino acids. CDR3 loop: CASSYRGTANTEAFF. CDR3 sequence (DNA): TGTGCCAGCAGTTACCGCGGGACAGCGAACACTGAAGCTTTCTTT.

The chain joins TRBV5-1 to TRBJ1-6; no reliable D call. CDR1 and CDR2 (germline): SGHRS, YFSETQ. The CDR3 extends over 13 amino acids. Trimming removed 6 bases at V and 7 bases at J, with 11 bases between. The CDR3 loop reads CASTGEVNSPLHF. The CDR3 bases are TGCGCCAGCACCGGGGAAGTCAATTCACCCCTCCACTTT.

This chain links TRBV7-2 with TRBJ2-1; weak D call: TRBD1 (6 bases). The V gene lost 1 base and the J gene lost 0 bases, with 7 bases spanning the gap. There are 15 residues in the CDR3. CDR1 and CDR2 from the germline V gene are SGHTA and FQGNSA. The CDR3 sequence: CASSLGTASYNEQFF. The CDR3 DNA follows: TGTGCCAGCAGCTTAGGGACAGCCTCCTACAATGAGCAGTTCTTC.

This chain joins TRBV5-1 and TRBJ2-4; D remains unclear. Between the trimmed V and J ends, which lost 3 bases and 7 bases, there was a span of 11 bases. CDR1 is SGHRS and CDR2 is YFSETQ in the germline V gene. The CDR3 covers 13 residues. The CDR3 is CASSSSDGNIQYF. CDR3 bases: TGCGCCAGCAGCTCCTCCGACGGGAACATTCAGTACTTC.

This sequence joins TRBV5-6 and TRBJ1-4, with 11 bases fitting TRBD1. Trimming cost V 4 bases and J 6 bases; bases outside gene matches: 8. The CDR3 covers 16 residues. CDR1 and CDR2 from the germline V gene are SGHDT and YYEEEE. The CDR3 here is CASSKGQGVSDEKLFF. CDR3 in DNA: TGTGCCAGCAGCAAGGGACAGGGGGTCTCGGATGAAAAACTGTTTTTT.